The clone carrying this TCR beta chain was recorded a few times. The target antigen is unknown. Germline loops: CDR1 GTSNPN, CDR2 SVGIG (reference sequence). With 2 bases removed from V and 6 bases from J, the gap between germline ends came to 11 bases. This CDR3 is built from 14 residues. The isolated RNA, all of it, was reverse transcribed, so expressed TCRB transcripts were what got sequenced. Libraries were prepared by immunoSEQ multiplex PCR; TCRdb keeps only in-frame clonotypes and omits some of them. This table holds 640,000 or so clones, over 10% found once. These data come from a study of beta chain features in type 1 diabetes. Study-wide results and caveats: Within patients, naive, central memory and Treg TCRB repertoires seemed more similar than within healthy donors. In every one of the four CD4+ subsets, TCRB CDR3s were moderately but significantly shorter in Type 1 diabetes patients.

The rearrangement links TRBV30 to TRBJ1-6, with TRBD1 as a possible D gene (5 bases). The receptor's source is a man aged 18 to 35 with type 1 diabetes. Sequencing used naive CD4+ T cells from blood. DNA for the CDR3: TGTGCCTGGAGTTTGGGGGATATTAATTCACCCCTCCACTTT. Translation: CAWSLGDINSPLHF.